These 11 T cell receptor beta chains were all obtained from the same sample, sequenced in a study of technical replicates of blood from a few donors. The protocol was immunoSEQ multiplex PCR, while the TCRdb copy is restricted to in-frame clones and leaves out a portion. The repertoire has 50,000 to 80,000 clones, around 88% of them found once; the top ten carry about 4.9%. Sequenced material: PBMCs. These TCRs come from a human donor in good health. Some clones in this sample may be carry-over from other donors' samples.

This sequence joins TRBV7-2 and TRBJ1-2; D is undetermined. With 7 bases removed from V and 2 bases from J, the gap between germline ends came to 14 bases. The CDR3 length is 14 residues. From germline, CDR1 is SGHTA and CDR2 FQGNSA. The CDR3 loop is CASNRSPGNYGYTF. For the CDR3, the DNA is TGTGCCAGCAACCGTTCGCCCGGGAACTATGGCTACACCTTC.

The rearrangement uses TRBV4-2 and TRBJ2-1; 9 bases are a match to TRBD2. Trimming cost V 0 bases and J 8 bases; bases outside gene matches: 8. Germline V gene lookup returns CDR1 LGHNA and CDR2 YNFKEQ. This CDR3 contains 16 residues. CDR3 nucleotide sequence: TGTGCCAGCAGCCAAGACCTGGCGGGAGGGGTAGATGAGCAGTTCTTC. Its translation is CASSQDLAGGVDEQFF.

The chain is built from TRBV11-3 and TRBJ2-7, with TRBD2 matching 7 bases. Germline CDR1 is SGHNT and CDR2 is YENEEA. This CDR3 contains 13 residues. V trimming: 1 base; J trimming: 6 bases; junction bases outside the gene matches: 3. Here the CDR3 reads CASSLGLAGEQYF. CDR3 sequence (DNA): TGTGCCAGCAGCTTAGGACTAGCAGGCGAGCAGTACTTC.

The J gene is TRBJ1-1, the V gene TRBV19, with a weak D call TRBD1 (6 bases). The CDR3 loop spans 14 amino acids. Germline-derived CDR1 and CDR2 are LNHDA and SQIVND (reference sequence). V shed 7 bases and J shed 1 base, with 13 bases lying between them. The CDR3 bases are TGTGCCAGTAAAAAAATGACAGGGAACACTGAAGCTTTCTTT. Translated, it gives CASKKMTGNTEAFF.

The V call is TRBV18, the J call TRBJ2-4; D remains unclear. With 3 bases removed from V and 5 bases from J, the gap between germline ends came to 11 bases. Per the germline V gene, CDR1 is KGHSH and CDR2 is LQKENI. The CDR3 has 14 residues. CDR3 in amino acids: CASSPSVAENIQYF. CDR3 sequence (DNA): TGTGCCAGCTCACCCTCGGTGGCGGAAAACATTCAGTACTTC.

The rearrangement uses TRBV18 and TRBJ1-1, with 10 bases fitting TRBD1. V dropped 2 bases and J dropped 0; count of bases not matched to a gene: 9. Germline loops: CDR1 KGHSH, CDR2 LQKENI. This CDR3 spans 18 amino acids. This CDR3 is CASSPFAGTGEMNTEAFF. For the CDR3, the DNA is TGTGCCAGCTCACCATTTGCCGGGACAGGGGAGATGAACACTGAAGCTTTCTTT.

This clone has just a few counts. The chain couples TRBV4-2 to TRBJ1-4, with a weak D call TRBD1 (5 bases). Germline V lookup: CDR1 LGHNA, CDR2 YNFKEQ. The V and J ends lost 0 bases and 10 bases respectively, with 18 bases between them. This CDR3 is 16 amino acids long. The CDR3 nucleotides are TGTGCCAGCAGCCAAGATCGTGGGACTTCGAGGGGAAAACTGTTTTTT. Its translation is CASSQDRGTSRGKLFF.

The V gene is TRBV27, the J gene TRBJ1-1, with a tentative D call TRBD1 (6 bases). The CDR3 is 13 amino acids. The germline gives CDR1 MNHEY, CDR2 SMNVEV (reference sequence). The V end lost 5 bases, the J end lost 6 bases, and 13 bases lay between the germline ends. The CDR3 DNA sequence: TGTGCCAGCAGTGGGGGCGGAAGGGCTGAAGCTTTCTTT. Translation gives CASSGGGRAEAFF.

The chain links TRBV10-3 to TRBJ2-7, with D possibly TRBD2 on 6 matching bases. The CDR3 is made up of 14 amino acids. Germline V gives CDR1 ENHRY, CDR2 SYGVKD. V lost 2 bases and J lost 7, with 15 bases in between. CDR3 amino acids: CAISEGTARGEQYF. CDR3 DNA: TGTGCCATCAGTGAGGGCACAGCTCGGGGGGAGCAGTACTTC.

The chain combines TRBV7-2 with TRBJ1-1, with 7 bases matching TRBD1. With V trimmed by 1 base and J by 5 bases, 1 base remained unmatched. This CDR3 has 13 residues. Germline CDR1 reads SGHTA; CDR2 reads FQGNSA. The CDR3 bases are TGTGCCAGCAGCTTAGACAGGGGTACTGAAGCTTTCTTT. Translation gives CASSLDRGTEAFF.

This chain uses TRBV4-1 with TRBJ2-1; the match to TRBD1 covers 9 bases. V gave up 2 bases and J gave up 8 bases; unmatched junction bases: 1. Germline lookup yields CDR1 MGHRA and CDR2 YSYEKL. The CDR3 spans 13 residues. CDR3 bases: TGCGCCAGCAGCCAAAGGACAGGGGATGAGCAGTTCTTC. As protein: CASSQRTGDEQFF.